The 2 T cell receptor beta chains reported below all come from one sample, sequenced in a study of graft-versus-host responses after intestinal transplantation. The table came from immunoSEQ multiplex PCR; TCRdb's copy has only in-frame clones and leaves some out. The table lists 15,000 to 20,000 clones, roughly 84% of them singletons, with 3.8% in the top ten. Intraepithelial plus lamina propria lymphocytes were released by processing graft tissue. The specimen comprised ileum tissue, sampled around 580 days after intestinal transplantation. The origin of the receptors is a human patient who received an intestinal transplant, so some T cells may come from the graft donor.

This sequence joins TRBV6-1 and TRBJ2-1; 7 nucleotides line up with TRBD2. This CDR3 spans 14 amino acids. Germline V gene lookup returns CDR1 MNHNS and CDR2 SASEGT. J gave up 5 bases and V 6 bases, and 7 bases lay outside the gene matches. CDR3: CASREGLTNNEQFF. The CDR3 DNA sequence: TGTGCCAGCAGAGAGGGACTAACAAACAATGAGCAGTTCTTC.

The V call is TRBV21-1, the J call TRBJ1-4. TRBV21-1 is listed as a pseudogene. This CDR3 contains 12 residues. The CDR3 spells CAARGADGKLFF. CDR3 sequence (DNA): TGTGCCGCCAGAGGGGCTGACGGAAAACTGTTTTTT.